This is a list of T cell receptor beta chains from one sample in a study of shared clonotypes between healthy human individuals. Profiled with immunoSEQ multiplex PCR; TCRdb holds only in-frame clones, not every one. The sample consists of a few million clones, about nine tenths of them appearing once. The specimen sequenced was naive CD4+ T cells from PBMCs. These receptors originate from a man between 18 and 35 years old in good health. Some clones in this sample may be carry-over from other donors' samples. The CDR3 runs from the conserved cysteine through the conserved F or W. The D gene is left open where the match is weak. Clone size appears in some rows only: once, few, many, or a class for an expanded clone.

>TRBV6-1|TRBJ2-3|NA|NA
CASSGTAFTDTQYF
TGTGCCAGCAGTGGGACCGCATTCACAGATACGCAGTATTTT
>TRBV9|TRBJ1-1|TRBD1|NA
CASSAKTGGFTEAFF
TGTGCCAGCAGCGCCAAGACAGGGGGGTTCACTGAAGCTTTCTTT
>TRBV5-1|TRBJ2-5|NA|NA
CASSLYRSGRETQYF
TGCGCCAGCAGCTTGTACCGATCCGGTAGGGAGACCCAGTACTTC
>TRBV28|TRBJ2-7|NA|few
CASSLWGEQYF
TGTGCCAGCAGTTTATGGGGGGAGCAGTACTTC
>TRBV28|TRBJ1-1|NA|NA
CASSLGGLMAEAFF
TGTGCCAGCAGTTTAGGGGGCCTCATGGCTGAAGCTTTCTTT
>TRBV7-8|TRBJ1-5|NA|NA
CASSQAGTARKNQPQHF
TGTGCCAGCAGCCAGGCGGGGACGGCCCGGAAAAATCAGCCCCAGCATTTT
>TRBV27|TRBJ1-4|NA|once
CASSLYAIATNEKLFF
TGTGCCAGCAGTTTATATGCAATTGCAACTAATGAAAAACTGTTTTTT
>TRBV18|TRBJ1-3|NA|NA
CASSPIFTGQSSGNTIYF
TGTGCCAGCTCACCGATTTTTACGGGACAAAGCTCTGGAAACACCATATATTTT
>TRBV10-3|TRBJ1-1|NA|NA
CAISDTGWEAFF
TGTGCCATCAGTGACACGGGGTGGGAAGCTTTCTTT
>TRBV28|TRBJ1-4|NA|NA
CASSLGGSNEKLFF
TGTGCCAGCAGTTTGGGGGGGTCTAATGAAAAACTGTTTTTT
>TRBV9|TRBJ1-3|NA|NA
CASSVASRAGASGNTIYF
TGTGCCAGCAGCGTAGCGTCTAGGGCAGGCGCATCTGGAAACACCATATATTTT
>TRBV5-1|TRBJ2-5|NA|once
CASSLDRETQYF
TGCGCCAGCAGCCTGGACCGCGAGACCCAGTACTTC
>TRBV11-1|TRBJ2-7|TRBD1|once
CASSFLFSDRGPAEQYF
TGTGCCAGCAGCTTTTTGTTTAGTGACAGGGGGCCAGCCGAGCAGTACTTC
>TRBV15|TRBJ2-2|NA|NA
CATSSRNTGELFF
TGTGCCACCAGCTCTAGAAACACCGGGGAGCTGTTTTTT
>TRBV9|TRBJ2-2|TRBD1|NA
CASSARGQGARGGELFF
TGTGCCAGCAGCGCGAGGGGACAGGGGGCCCGAGGCGGGGAGCTGTTTTTT
>TRBV4-1|TRBJ2-5|TRBD1|NA
CASSQTQGEETQYF
TGCGCCAGCAGCCAAACACAGGGGGAAGAGACCCAGTACTTC
>TRBV30|TRBJ2-3|TRBD2|NA
CAWSFRLAGTDTQYF
TGTGCCTGGAGTTTCCGACTAGCGGGAACAGATACGCAGTATTTT
>TRBV5-1|TRBJ1-4|NA|NA
CASRREAEEKLFF
TGCGCCAGCAGACGGGAGGCGGAGGAAAAACTGTTTTTT
>TRBV4-1|TRBJ1-4|NA|NA
CASSLPATATNEKLFF
TGCGCCAGCAGCCTCCCGGCGACAGCAACTAATGAAAAACTGTTTTTT
>TRBV7-9|TRBJ2-3|TRBD2|NA
CASSTVAGARRDTQYF
TGTGCCAGCAGCACTGTAGCGGGAGCTAGGAGAGATACGCAGTATTTT
>TRBV6-6|TRBJ1-4|NA|few
CASSYPGSGNEKLFF
TGTGCCAGCAGTTACCCGGGGAGTGGAAATGAAAAACTGTTTTTT
>TRBV30|TRBJ1-2|TRBD1|once
CACTPGQGVGYTF
TGTGCCTGTACCCCGGGACAGGGAGTAGGCTACACCTTC
>TRBV19|TRBJ2-6|NA|NA
CASSVASSGANVLTF
TGTGCCAGTAGTGTGGCGAGCTCTGGGGCCAACGTCCTGACTTTC
>TRBV9|TRBJ1-4|TRBD1|NA
CASSAAGTGFNEKLFF
TGTGCCAGCAGCGCCGCCGGGACAGGTTTTAATGAAAAACTGTTTTTT
>TRBV5-1|TRBJ2-3|TRBD2|NA
CASSLMTSGDTDTQYF
TGCGCCAGCAGCTTGATGACTAGCGGAGACACAGATACGCAGTATTTT
>TRBV2|TRBJ2-7|NA|once
CASSEVGHSLYEQYF
TGTGCCAGCAGTGAAGTCGGACATTCCCTTTACGAGCAGTACTTC
>TRBV5-1|TRBJ2-3|NA|NA
CASSPTTDTQYF
TGCGCCAGCAGCCCTACTACAGATACGCAGTATTTT
>TRBV6-1|TRBJ1-1|NA|NA
CASSEGFRNTEAFF
TGTGCCAGCAGTGAAGGCTTCAGGAACACTGAAGCTTTCTTT
>TRBV2|TRBJ2-1|TRBD2|NA
CASSARLAGQPGNEQFF
TGTGCCAGCAGCGCTAGACTAGCGGGACAGCCGGGCAATGAGCAGTTCTTC
>TRBV18|TRBJ1-2|TRBD1|NA
CASSPRGQMSDYTF
TGTGCCAGCTCACCAAGGGGACAGATGAGCGACTACACCTTC
>TRBV29-1|TRBJ2-6|NA|once
CSVGGGANVLTF
TGCAGCGTTGGGGGTGGGGCCAACGTCCTGACTTTC
>TRBV1|TRBJ1-3|NA|NA
CTSSPPPTRLYRLAGNTIYF
TGCACCAGCAGCCCCCCCCCGACCCGACTGTACCGATTGGCTGGAAACACCATATATTTT
>TRBV9|TRBJ2-1|TRBD2|once
CASSVGSREASNEQFF
TGTGCCAGCAGCGTAGGGTCGCGGGAGGCCAGCAATGAGCAGTTCTTC
>TRBV7-2|TRBJ2-3|NA|NA
CASSVGPTGSGDTQYF
TGTGCCAGCAGCGTTGGCCCCACAGGTAGTGGAGATACGCAGTATTTT
>TRBV25-1|TRBJ2-5|TRBD1|NA
CASFSDRGETQYF
TGTGCCAGTTTTTCGGACAGGGGAGAGACCCAGTACTTC
>TRBV9|TRBJ2-7|TRBD2|once
CASSVGLAGVYEQYF
TGTGCCAGCAGCGTAGGGCTAGCGGGAGTCTACGAGCAGTACTTC
>TRBV15|TRBJ2-7|TRBD2|NA
CATSFRPREPGAYEQYF
TGTGCCACCAGCTTCCGTCCGCGGGAGCCAGGCGCCTACGAGCAGTACTTC
>TRBV10-1|TRBJ2-3|TRBD2|NA
CASSEGGLAGFTDTQYF
TGCGCCAGCAGTGAAGGGGGACTAGCGGGATTCACAGATACGCAGTATTTT
>TRBV5-4|TRBJ2-1|TRBD2|NA
CASRTSGSLSYNEQFF
TGTGCCAGCAGAACAAGCGGGAGTCTCTCCTACAATGAGCAGTTCTTC
>TRBV4-2|TRBJ2-7|NA|NA
CASSQGLQRAYEQYF
TGTGCCAGCAGCCAAGGATTACAGAGGGCCTACGAGCAGTACTTC
>TRBV9|TRBJ2-6|NA|NA
CASSVRGAGANVLTF
TGTGCCAGCAGCGTAAGGGGGGCTGGGGCCAACGTCCTGACTTTC
>TRBV19|TRBJ1-2|NA|NA
CASSTKNYGYTF
TGTGCCAGTAGCACGAAGAACTATGGCTACACCTTC
>TRBV28|TRBJ2-2|NA|NA
CASSLNRGPPGELFF
TGTGCCAGCAGTTTAAACCGAGGCCCCCCCGGGGAGCTGTTTTTT
>TRBV19|TRBJ1-2|NA|NA
CASSIDSRRVGYTF
TGTGCCAGTAGTATAGATTCTAGAAGGGTTGGCTACACCTTC
>TRBV7-9|TRBJ2-1|NA|NA
CASSLVEMGEQFF
TGTGCCAGCAGCTTAGTTGAAATGGGGGAGCAGTTCTTC
>TRBV5-8|TRBJ1-1|NA|NA
CASSFTGDTEAFF
TGTGCCAGCAGCTTTACGGGGGACACTGAAGCTTTCTTT